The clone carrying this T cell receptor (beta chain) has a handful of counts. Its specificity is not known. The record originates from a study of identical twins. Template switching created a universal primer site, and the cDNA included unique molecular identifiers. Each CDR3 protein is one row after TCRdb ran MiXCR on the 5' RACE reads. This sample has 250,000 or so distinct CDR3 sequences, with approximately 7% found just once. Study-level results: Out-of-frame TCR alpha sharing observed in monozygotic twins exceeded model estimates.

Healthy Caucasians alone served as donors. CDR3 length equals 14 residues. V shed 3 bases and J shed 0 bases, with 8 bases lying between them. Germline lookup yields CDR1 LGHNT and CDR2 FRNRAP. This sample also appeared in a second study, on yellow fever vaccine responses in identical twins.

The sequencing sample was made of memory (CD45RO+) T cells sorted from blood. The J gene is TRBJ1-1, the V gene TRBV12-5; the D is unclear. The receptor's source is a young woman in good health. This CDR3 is CASGFGGLNTEAFF. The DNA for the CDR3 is TGTGCTAGTGGTTTCGGAGGACTGAACACTGAAGCTTTCTTT.